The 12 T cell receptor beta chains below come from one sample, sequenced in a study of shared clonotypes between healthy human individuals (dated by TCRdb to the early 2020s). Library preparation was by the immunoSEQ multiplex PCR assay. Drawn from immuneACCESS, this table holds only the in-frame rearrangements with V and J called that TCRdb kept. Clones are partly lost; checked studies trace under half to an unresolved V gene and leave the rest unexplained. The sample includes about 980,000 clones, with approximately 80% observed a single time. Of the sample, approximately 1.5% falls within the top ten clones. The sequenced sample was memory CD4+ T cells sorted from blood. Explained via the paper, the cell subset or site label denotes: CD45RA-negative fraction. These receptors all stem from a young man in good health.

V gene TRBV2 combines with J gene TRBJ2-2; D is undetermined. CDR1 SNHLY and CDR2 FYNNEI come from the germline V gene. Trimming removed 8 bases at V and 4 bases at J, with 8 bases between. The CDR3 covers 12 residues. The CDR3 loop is CASRETTGELFF. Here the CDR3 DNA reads TGTGCCAGCCGAGAAACCACCGGGGAGCTGTTTTTT.

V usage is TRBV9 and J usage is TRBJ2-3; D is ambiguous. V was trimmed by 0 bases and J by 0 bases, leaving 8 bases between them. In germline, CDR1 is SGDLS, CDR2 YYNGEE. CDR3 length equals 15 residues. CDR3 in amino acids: CASSVVGESTDTQYF. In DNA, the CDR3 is TGTGCCAGCAGCGTAGTCGGCGAAAGCACAGATACGCAGTATTTT.

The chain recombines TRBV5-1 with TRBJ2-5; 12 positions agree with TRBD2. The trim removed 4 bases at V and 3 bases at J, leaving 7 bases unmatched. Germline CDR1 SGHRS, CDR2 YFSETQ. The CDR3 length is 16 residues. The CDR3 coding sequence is TGCGCCAGCAGCCCACTAGCGGGGGGACGGGAAGAGACCCAGTACTTC. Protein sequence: CASSPLAGGREETQYF.

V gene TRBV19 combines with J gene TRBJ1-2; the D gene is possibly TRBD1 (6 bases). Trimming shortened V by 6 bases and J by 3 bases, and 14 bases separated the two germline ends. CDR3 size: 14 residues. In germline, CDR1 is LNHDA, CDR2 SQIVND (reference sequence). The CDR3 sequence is CASRMAGQYYGYTF. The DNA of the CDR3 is TGTGCCAGTAGGATGGCAGGACAGTACTATGGCTACACCTTC.

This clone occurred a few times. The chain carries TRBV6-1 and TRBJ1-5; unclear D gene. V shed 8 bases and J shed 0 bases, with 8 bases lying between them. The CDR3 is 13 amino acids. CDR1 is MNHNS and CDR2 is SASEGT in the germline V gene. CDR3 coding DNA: TGTGCCAGCGGTCAGATTAGCAATCAGCCCCAGCATTTT. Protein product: CASGQISNQPQHF.

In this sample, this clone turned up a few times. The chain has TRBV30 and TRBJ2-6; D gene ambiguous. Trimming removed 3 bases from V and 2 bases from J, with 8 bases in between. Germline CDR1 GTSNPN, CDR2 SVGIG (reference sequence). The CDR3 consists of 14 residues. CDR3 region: CAWRKNTGANVLTF. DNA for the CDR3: TGTGCCTGGAGGAAGAACACTGGGGCCAACGTCCTGACTTTC. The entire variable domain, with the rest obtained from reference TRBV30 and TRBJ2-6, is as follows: SQTIHQWPATLVQPVGSPLSLECTVEGTSNPNLYWYRQAAGRGLQLLFYSVGIGQISSEVPQNLSASRPQDRQFILSSKKLLLSDSGFYLCAWRKNTGANVLTFGAGSRLTVL.

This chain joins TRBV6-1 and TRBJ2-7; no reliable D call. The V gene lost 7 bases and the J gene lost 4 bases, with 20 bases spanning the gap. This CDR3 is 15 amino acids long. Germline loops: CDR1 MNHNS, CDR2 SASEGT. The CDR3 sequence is CASTSMGSTPYEQYF. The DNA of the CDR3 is TGTGCCAGCACGAGTATGGGTTCTACCCCATACGAGCAGTACTTC.

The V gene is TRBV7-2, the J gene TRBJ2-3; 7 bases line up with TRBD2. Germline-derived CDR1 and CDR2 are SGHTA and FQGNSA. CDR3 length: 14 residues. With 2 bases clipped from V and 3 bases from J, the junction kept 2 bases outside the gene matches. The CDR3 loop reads CASSLKRETDTQYF. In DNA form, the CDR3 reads TGTGCCAGCAGCTTAAAGCGGGAAACAGATACGCAGTATTTT.

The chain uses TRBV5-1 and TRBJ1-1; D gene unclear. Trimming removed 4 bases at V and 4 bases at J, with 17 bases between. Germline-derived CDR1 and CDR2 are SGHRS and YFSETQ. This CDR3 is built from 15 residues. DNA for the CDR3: TGCGCCAGCAGCCCGGAGCCCCTTTGGGTCACTGAAGCTTTCTTT. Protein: CASSPEPLWVTEAFF.

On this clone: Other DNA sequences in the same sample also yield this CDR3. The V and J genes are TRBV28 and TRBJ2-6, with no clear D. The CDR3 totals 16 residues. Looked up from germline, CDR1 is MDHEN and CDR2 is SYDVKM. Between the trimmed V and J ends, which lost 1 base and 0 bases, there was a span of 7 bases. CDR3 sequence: CASSLSGGSGANVLTF. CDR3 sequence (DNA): TGTGCCAGCAGTTTATCGGGCGGCTCTGGGGCCAACGTCCTGACTTTC. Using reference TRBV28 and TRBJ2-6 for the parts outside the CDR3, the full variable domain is DVKVTQSSRYLVKRTGEKVFLECVQDMDHENMFWYRQDPGLGLRLIYFSYDVKMKEKGDIPEGYSVSREKKERFSLILESASTNQTSMYLCASSLSGGSGANVLTFGAGSRLTVL.

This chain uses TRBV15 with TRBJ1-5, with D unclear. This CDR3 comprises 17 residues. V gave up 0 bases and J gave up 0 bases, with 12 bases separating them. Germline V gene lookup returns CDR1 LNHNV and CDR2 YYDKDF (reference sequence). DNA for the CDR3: TGTGCCACCAGCAGAGATGAGGGCAAAATTAGCAATCAGCCCCAGCATTTT. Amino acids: CATSRDEGKISNQPQHF.

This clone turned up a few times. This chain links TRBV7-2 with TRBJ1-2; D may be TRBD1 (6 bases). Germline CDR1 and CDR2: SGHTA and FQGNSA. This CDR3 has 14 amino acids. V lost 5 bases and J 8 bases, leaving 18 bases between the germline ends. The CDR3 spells CASSPDGGAGGYTF. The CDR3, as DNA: TGTGCCAGCAGCCCCGACGGGGGGGCGGGAGGCTACACCTTC.